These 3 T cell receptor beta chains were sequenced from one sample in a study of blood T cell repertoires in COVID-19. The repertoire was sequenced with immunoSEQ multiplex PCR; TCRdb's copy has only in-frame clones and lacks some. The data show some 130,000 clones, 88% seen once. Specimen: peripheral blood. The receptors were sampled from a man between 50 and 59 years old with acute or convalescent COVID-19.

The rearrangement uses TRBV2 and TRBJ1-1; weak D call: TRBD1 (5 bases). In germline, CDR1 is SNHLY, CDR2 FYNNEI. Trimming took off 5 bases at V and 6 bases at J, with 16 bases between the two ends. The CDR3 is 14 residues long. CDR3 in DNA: TGTGCCAGCAGTAGATTGGGGCAGTACCCTGAAGCTTTCTTT. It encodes CASSRLGQYPEAFF.

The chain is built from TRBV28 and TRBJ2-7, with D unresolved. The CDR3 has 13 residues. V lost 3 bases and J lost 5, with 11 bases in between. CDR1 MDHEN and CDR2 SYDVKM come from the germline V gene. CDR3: CASSFARRHEQYF. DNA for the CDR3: TGTGCCAGCAGTTTTGCTAGAAGGCACGAGCAGTACTTC. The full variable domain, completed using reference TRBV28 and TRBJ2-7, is DVKVTQSSRYLVKRTGEKVFLECVQDMDHENMFWYRQDPGLGLRLIYFSYDVKMKEKGDIPEGYSVSREKKERFSLILESASTNQTSMYLCASSFARRHEQYFGPGTRLTVT.

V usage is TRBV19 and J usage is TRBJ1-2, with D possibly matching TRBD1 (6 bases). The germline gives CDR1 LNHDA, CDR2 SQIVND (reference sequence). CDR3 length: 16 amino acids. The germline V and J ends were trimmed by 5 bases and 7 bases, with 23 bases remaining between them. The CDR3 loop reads CASSVVAGGASSGYTF. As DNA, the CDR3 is TGTGCCAGTAGTGTCGTGGCGGGGGGGGCTTCCTCTGGCTACACCTTC.